This passage covers 26 T cell receptor beta chains from one sample sequenced in a study of blood T cell repertoires in COVID-19. Using immunoSEQ multiplex PCR, the repertoire was profiled, and TCRdb retains in-frame clones only, with some absent. This sample carries some 240,000 clones, approximately 80% of them seen once, and the ten largest clones take 6.5% to 8.5%. The sequenced sample was peripheral blood. All receptors come from a woman older than 75 with COVID-19, enrolled during active disease.

The J gene is TRBJ1-1, the V gene TRBV15; the match to TRBD1 covers 8 bases. The germline gives CDR1 LNHNV, CDR2 YYDKDF (reference sequence). This CDR3 region has 15 residues. V shed 0 bases, J shed 5 bases, and the junction held 5 bases outside the gene matches. As DNA, the CDR3 is TGTGCCACCAGCAGAGATAACAGGGGGTTTACTGAAGCTTTCTTT. Protein: CATSRDNRGFTEAFF.

The CDR3 DNA follows: TGTGCCAGCAGGTCAGGGAATCAGCCCCAGCATTTT. Amino acids: CASRSGNQPQHF. This chain links TRBV12-3 or TRBV12-4 with TRBJ1-5; weak D call: TRBD1 (5 bases). The V and J ends lost 6 bases and 4 bases respectively, with 7 bases between them. The CDR3 totals 12 residues.

This clone showed up just once. The rearrangement links TRBV20-1 to TRBJ2-1; possible D gene TRBD2, 7 bases. Germline V gene data show CDR1 as DFQATT and CDR2 as SNEGSKA (reference sequence). This CDR3 comprises 16 residues. V lost 3 bases to trimming and J lost 2 bases, with 17 bases between them. Here the CDR3 reads CSASSRGGGPYNEQFF. In DNA, the CDR3 is TGCAGTGCTAGTAGCAGGGGCGGGGGACCCTACAATGAGCAGTTCTTC.

The V and J genes are TRBV4-2 and TRBJ1-1, with 8 bases lining up with TRBD1. This CDR3 spans 14 amino acids. J gave up 3 bases and V 4 bases, and 4 bases lay outside the gene matches. Germline lookup yields CDR1 LGHNA and CDR2 YNFKEQ. The CDR3 DNA reads as TGTGCCAGCAGCCGCACAGGGGGGGACACTGAAGCTTTCTTT. The encoded protein is CASSRTGGDTEAFF.

This clone was picked up a small number of times. The V gene is TRBV19, the J gene TRBJ1-1; possibly TRBD1 for D (5 bases). Germline V CDR1 and CDR2: LNHDA, SQIVND (reference sequence). The CDR3 has 14 amino acids. V dropped 0 bases and J dropped 4 bases, with 9 bases sitting between them. The CDR3: CASSIDRATTEAFF. Written as DNA, the CDR3 is TGTGCCAGTAGTATAGACAGGGCCACCACTGAAGCTTTCTTT. Variable domain in full (rest from reference TRBV19 and TRBJ1-1): DGGITQSPKYLFRKEGQNVTLSCEQNLNHDAMYWYRQDPGQGLRLIYYSQIVNDFQKGDIAEGYSVSREKKESFPLTVTSAQKNPTAFYLCASSIDRATTEAFFGQGTRLTVV.

With respect to this clone: The conserved final phenylalanine or tryptophan is absent from the CDR3, which likely points to a read error. The DNA is omitted, as the CDR3 cannot be located on it reliably, and the CDR3 follows TCRdb's listing. V and J are TRBV6-5 and TRBJ2-7; the DNA was not compared with TRBD2, the D call given in the table. The CDR3 has 13 residues if both end residues are counted. CDR1 and CDR2 from the germline V gene are MNHEY and SVGAGI. The CDR3 is CASRRVGGTPLSL.

This clone was found a few times. The rearrangement links TRBV11-2 to TRBJ2-3, with 12 bases matching TRBD2. This CDR3 has 15 amino acids. Germline lookup yields CDR1 SGHAT and CDR2 FQNNGV. The junction had 5 bases not matched to a gene; V was cut back by 6 bases and J by 4 bases. The CDR3 is CASRGLAGIPDTQYF. In DNA, the CDR3 is TGTGCCAGCAGAGGACTAGCGGGGATCCCAGATACGCAGTATTTT.

The CDR3 region is CASSQRGGVAKNIQYF. The CDR3 DNA follows: TGTGCCAGCAGCCAAAGGGGTGGGGTAGCCAAAAACATTCAGTACTTC. The V gene is TRBV14, the J gene TRBJ2-4; TRBD1 might be the D (5 bases). Trimming removed 2 bases from V and 0 bases from J, with 11 bases in between. The V gene's germline CDR1 is SGHDN and CDR2 FVKESK. The CDR3 loop spans 16 amino acids.

This rearrangement joins TRBV27 to TRBJ1-2, with 9 bases matching TRBD1. Trimming removed 5 bases from V and 2 bases from J; junction bases left unmatched: 6. Germline V gene lookup returns CDR1 MNHEY and CDR2 SMNVEV (reference sequence). The CDR3 is 15 residues long. For the CDR3, the DNA is TGTGCCAGCAGTCCTCGGACAGGGGCCAACTATGGCTACACCTTC. It codes for CASSPRTGANYGYTF.

The V gene is TRBV28, the J gene TRBJ2-7, with D maybe TRBD1 (5 bases). Germline values: CDR1 MDHEN, CDR2 SYDVKM. This CDR3 spans 14 amino acids. The germline V and J ends were trimmed by 6 bases and 2 bases, with 14 bases remaining between them. The CDR3 spells CASRRDSPPYEQYF. As DNA, the CDR3 is TGTGCCAGCAGGCGAGACAGCCCACCCTACGAGCAGTACTTC.

The chain recombines TRBV28 with TRBJ2-2; 16 nucleotides line up with TRBD2. This CDR3 comprises 17 residues. Trimming removed 7 bases from V and 9 bases from J; junction bases left unmatched: 11. Germline assignment: CDR1 MDHEN and CDR2 SYDVKM. The CDR3 loop is CASMGLAGGMRRRELFF. CDR3 nucleotides: TGTGCCAGCATGGGACTAGCGGGAGGGATGCGCCGTAGGGAGCTGTTTTTT.

This clone was counted at least ten times. The chain uses TRBV4-1 and TRBJ2-1; D remains ambiguous. The CDR3 runs to 14 residues. Trimming stripped 0 bases from V and 3 bases from J, with 6 bases between. Germline lookup yields CDR1 MGHRA and CDR2 YSYEKL. The chain's CDR3 is CASSQDVVYNEQFF. The CDR3 DNA sequence: TGCGCCAGCAGCCAAGATGTAGTCTACAATGAGCAGTTCTTC.

This clone was recorded once. J is TRBJ2-5 and V is TRBV9, with TRBD1 matching over 7 bases. The CDR3 runs to 16 residues. Trimming took 0 bases from V and 1 from J; bases not matched to a gene: 6. Germline lookup yields CDR1 SGDLS and CDR2 YYNGEE. The chain's CDR3 is CASSVAIRQGQETQYF. The CDR3 DNA follows: TGTGCCAGCAGCGTAGCGATCCGACAGGGCCAAGAGACCCAGTACTTC.

This clone turned up a few times. The rearrangement uses TRBV18 and TRBJ1-1; 8 nucleotides match TRBD1. V shed 1 base and J 1 base; nucleotides not matched to a gene: 2. Germline CDR1 KGHSH, CDR2 LQKENI. CDR3 length: 15 amino acids. The CDR3 coding sequence is TGTGCCAGCTCACCACTTGGACAGGGGAACACTGAAGCTTTCTTT. This sequence encodes CASSPLGQGNTEAFF. Full variable domain (missing parts from reference TRBV18 and TRBJ1-1): NAGVMQNPRHLVRRRGQEARLRCSPMKGHSHVYWYRQLPEEGLKFMVYLQKENIIDESGMPKERFSAEFPKEGPSILRIQQVVRGDSAAYFCASSPLGQGNTEAFFGQGTRLTVV.

The DNA for the CDR3 is TGTGCCAGCAGCTTATATGTGAACACTGAAGCTTTCTTT. Protein product: CASSLYVNTEAFF. The chain joins TRBV7-3 to TRBJ1-1; D call uncertain. The CDR3 is 13 residues long. V was clipped by 2 bases and J by 0 bases, with 4 bases between them. Germline-derived CDR1 and CDR2 are SGHTA and FQGTGA.

The genes are TRBV25-1 and TRBJ1-2; D not resolved. The CDR3 contains 14 residues. Per germline, CDR1 MGHDK and CDR2 SYGVNS. V was shortened by 2 bases and J by 3 bases, with 10 bases between the two germline ends. The DNA for the CDR3 is TGTGCCAGCAGTGAAGGCCAGAGGTACTATGGCTACACCTTC. Its translation: CASSEGQRYYGYTF.

On this clone: Other DNA sequences in the sample encode the same CDR3. The chain couples TRBV28 to TRBJ1-2; D ambiguous. Germline V gene data show CDR1 as MDHEN and CDR2 as SYDVKM. With 8 bases removed from V and 2 bases from J, the gap between germline ends came to 6 bases. CDR3 length equals 11 residues. Written as DNA, the CDR3 is TGTGCCAGCTCCCAAAACTATGGCTACACCTTC. This gives the protein CASSQNYGYTF.

The chain uses TRBV5-6 and TRBJ2-6; 7 bases are a match to TRBD1. The V and J ends lost 3 bases and 0 bases, in that order; junction bases with no gene match: 6. This CDR3 region has 17 residues. Germline CDR1 SGHDT, CDR2 YYEEEE. In DNA, the CDR3 is TGTGCCAGCAGCTGGAGACAGGGAAGCTCTGGGGCCAACGTCCTGACTTTC. It encodes CASSWRQGSSGANVLTF.

The chain employs TRBV6-5 and TRBJ2-1, with TRBD1 matching 9 bases. V trimming: 2 bases; J trimming: 3 bases; junction bases outside the gene matches: 5. The CDR3 sequence is 16 residues long. Germline V lookup: CDR1 MNHEY, CDR2 SVGAGI. This CDR3 is CASSYRGQGGYNEQFF. The DNA for the CDR3 is TGTGCCAGCAGTTACCGGGGACAGGGAGGCTACAATGAGCAGTTCTTC.

The rearrangement uses TRBV11-2 and TRBJ2-1; tentatively, D is TRBD2 (5 bases). The germline V gene encodes CDR1 SGHAT and CDR2 FQNNGV. Trimming took off 3 bases at V and 0 bases at J, with 9 bases between the two ends. The CDR3 extends over 15 amino acids. The CDR3, as DNA: TGTGCCAGCAGCTTCACACGGGGCTCCTACAATGAGCAGTTCTTC. This sequence encodes CASSFTRGSYNEQFF.

To note about this clone: The sample holds other DNA sequences that translate to the same CDR3. The CDR3 DNA follows: TGTGCCAGCAGTTACGGACGAGGGGAGACCCAGTACTTC. Residues: CASSYGRGETQYF. The chain uses TRBV6-5 and TRBJ2-5; D perhaps matches TRBD2 (5 bases). V lost 2 bases to trimming and J lost 5 bases, with 9 bases between them. The CDR3 is 13 residues long. Germline V gene data show CDR1 as MNHEY and CDR2 as SVGAGI.

The V gene is TRBV18, the J gene TRBJ2-7; 10 bases are shared with TRBD2. Germline V gives CDR1 KGHSH, CDR2 LQKENI. The trim removed 3 bases at V and 7 bases at J, leaving 6 bases unmatched. This CDR3 has 14 amino acids. CDR3 residues: CASSPPGLAEEQYF. CDR3 coding DNA: TGTGCCAGCTCACCCCCCGGACTAGCGGAAGAGCAGTACTTC.

The chain couples TRBV15 to TRBJ1-5; D remains unclear. V lost 0 bases, J lost 2 bases, and 14 bases lay in between. This CDR3 comprises 17 residues. The germline V gene has CDR1 LNHNV and CDR2 YYDKDF (reference sequence). The CDR3 sequence is CATSRDREGGGNQPQHF. The CDR3 bases are TGTGCCACCAGCAGAGATCGAGAGGGCGGCGGCAATCAGCCCCAGCATTTT.

This clone was seen a few times. This rearrangement joins TRBV18 to TRBJ1-1; D not resolved. CDR3 length: 14 residues. The V and J ends lost 6 bases and 8 bases respectively, with 19 bases between them. Germline V gives CDR1 KGHSH, CDR2 LQKENI. Written as DNA, the CDR3 is TGTGCCAGCTCCGACCGACACATAGGTCCCGAAGCTTTCTTT. It codes for CASSDRHIGPEAFF.

This chain joins TRBV9 and TRBJ1-5, with D perhaps matching TRBD1 (6 bases). The germline V gene has CDR1 SGDLS and CDR2 YYNGEE. This CDR3 is 16 amino acids long. V lost 2 bases and J 4 bases, leaving 16 bases between the germline ends. The chain's CDR3 is CASSVGTGTGNQPQHF. The DNA of the CDR3 is TGTGCCAGCAGCGTGGGAACAGGGACGGGGAATCAGCCCCAGCATTTT.

This clone was seen only once. The chain links TRBV5-1 to TRBJ1-4; no reliable D call. The V gene lost 0 bases and the J gene lost 8 bases, with 14 bases spanning the gap. Germline loops: CDR1 SGHRS, CDR2 YFSETQ. This CDR3 contains 15 residues. The CDR3 loop is CASSLGSGSGEKLFF. The CDR3 region has the DNA TGCGCCAGCAGCTTGGGAAGCGGGTCGGGAGAAAAACTGTTTTTT.